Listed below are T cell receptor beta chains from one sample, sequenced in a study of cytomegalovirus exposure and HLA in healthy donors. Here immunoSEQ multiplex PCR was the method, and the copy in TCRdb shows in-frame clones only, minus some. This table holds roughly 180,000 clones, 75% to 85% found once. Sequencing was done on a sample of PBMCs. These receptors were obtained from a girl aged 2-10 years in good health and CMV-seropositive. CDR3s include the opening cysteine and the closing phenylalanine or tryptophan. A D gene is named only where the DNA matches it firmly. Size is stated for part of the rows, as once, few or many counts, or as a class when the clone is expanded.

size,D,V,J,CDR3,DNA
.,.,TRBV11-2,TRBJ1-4,CASSRGRATNEKLFF,TGTGCCAGCAGCCGAGGTCGGGCAACTAATGAAAAACTGTTTTTT
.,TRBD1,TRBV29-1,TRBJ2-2,CSVSGDRGTGELFF,TGCAGCGTGTCTGGGGACAGGGGAACCGGGGAGCTGTTTTTT
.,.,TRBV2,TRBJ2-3,CASRTDTDTQYF,TGTGCCAGCAGGACAGACACAGATACGCAGTATTTT
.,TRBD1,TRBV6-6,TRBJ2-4,CASSYSQGAKNIQYF,TGTGCCAGCAGTTACTCACAGGGGGCCAAAAACATTCAGTACTTC
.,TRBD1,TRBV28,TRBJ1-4,CASSSPGGPNEKLFF,TGTGCCAGCAGTTCCCCAGGGGGGCCTAATGAAAAACTGTTTTTT
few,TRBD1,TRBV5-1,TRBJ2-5,CASSSLGQQETQYF,TGCGCCAGCAGCTCCCTGGGACAGCAAGAGACCCAGTACTTC
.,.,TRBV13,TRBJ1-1,CASSLRAGETNTEAFF,TGTGCCAGCAGCTTACGGGCAGGGGAAACGAACACTGAAGCTTTCTTT
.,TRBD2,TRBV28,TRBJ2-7,CASSSGRVEYF,TGTGCCAGCAGTTCGGGGAGGGTTGAGTACTTC
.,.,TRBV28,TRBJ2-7,CASSLWSQGSSYEQYF,TGTGCCAGCAGTTTATGGTCGCAGGGGTCTTCCTACGAGCAGTACTTC
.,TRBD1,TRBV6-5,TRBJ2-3,CASSRRQGTDTQYF,TGTGCCAGCAGCCGTAGACAGGGGACAGATACGCAGTATTTT
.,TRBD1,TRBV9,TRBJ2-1,CASSVSGTALNEQFF,TGTGCCAGCAGCGTATCTGGGACAGCCCTCAATGAGCAGTTCTTC
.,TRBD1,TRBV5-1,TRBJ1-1,CASSALTRDRDVGPEAFF,TGCGCCAGCAGCGCATTAACCCGGGACAGGGATGTTGGACCTGAAGCTTTCTTT
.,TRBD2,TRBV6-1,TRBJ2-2,CASSSGDTGELFF,TGTGCCAGCAGTAGCGGGGACACCGGGGAGCTGTTTTTT
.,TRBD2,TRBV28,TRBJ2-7,CASSSAQREGYEQYF,TGTGCCAGCAGTTCCGCCCAGCGGGAGGGCTACGAGCAGTACTTC
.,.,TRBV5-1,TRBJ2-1,CASSLGVALRDLPFGTHNEQFF,TGCGCCAGCAGCTTGGGGGTGGCCTTGCGGGATCTCCCTTTCGGCACACACAATGAGCAGTTCTTC
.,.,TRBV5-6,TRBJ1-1,CASRGGNTEAFF,TGTGCCAGCAGAGGGGGGAACACTGAAGCTTTCTTT
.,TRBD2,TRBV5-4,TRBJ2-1,CASSATSGSSYNEQFF,TGTGCCAGCAGCGCGACTAGCGGGAGCTCCTACAATGAGCAGTTCTTC
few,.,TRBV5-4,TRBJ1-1,CASSAGLNTEAFF,TGTGCCAGCAGCGCAGGATTGAACACTGAAGCTTTCTTT
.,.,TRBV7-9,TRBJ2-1,CASSLGDQPYNEQFF,TGTGCCAGCAGCTTGGGCGACCAACCCTACAATGAGCAGTTCTTC
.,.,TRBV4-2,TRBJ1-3,CASRGGAGNTIYF,TGTGCCAGCAGGGGGGGGGCTGGAAACACCATATATTTT
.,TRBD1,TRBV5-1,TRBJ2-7,CASSLWDRTTSYEQYF,TGCGCCAGCAGCTTGTGGGACAGGACCACTTCCTACGAGCAGTACTTC
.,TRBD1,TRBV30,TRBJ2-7,CAWSLGQSYEQYF,TGTGCCTGGAGTCTGGGACAGTCCTACGAGCAGTACTTC
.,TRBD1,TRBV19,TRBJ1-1,CASSLRGQGLATEAFF,TGTGCCAGTAGTCTAAGGGGACAGGGGCTTGCGACTGAAGCTTTCTTT
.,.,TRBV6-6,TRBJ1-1,CASSYTGSGNTEAFF,TGTGCCAGCAGTTACACGGGGTCGGGGAACACTGAAGCTTTCTTT
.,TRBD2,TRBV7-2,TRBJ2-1,CASSPTSGRTEQFF,TGTGCCAGCAGCCCGACTAGCGGGAGGACTGAGCAGTTCTTC
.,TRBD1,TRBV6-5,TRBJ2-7,CASRAGTGAEQYF,TGTGCCAGCAGAGCCGGGACAGGGGCCGAGCAGTACTTC
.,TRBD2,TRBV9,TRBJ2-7,CASSVGPGLAEYEQYF,TGTGCCAGCAGCGTAGGACCGGGACTAGCGGAATACGAGCAGTACTTC
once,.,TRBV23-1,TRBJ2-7,CASAGHFKPYEQYF,TGCGCCAGCGCGGGTCACTTCAAGCCCTACGAGCAGTACTTC
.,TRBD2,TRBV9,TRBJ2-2,CASSVPLAGVNTGELFF,TGTGCCAGCAGCGTACCCCTAGCGGGGGTGAACACCGGGGAGCTGTTTTTT
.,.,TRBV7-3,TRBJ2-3,CASGRLQITDTQYF,TGTGCCAGCGGAAGACTTCAAATCACAGATACGCAGTATTTT
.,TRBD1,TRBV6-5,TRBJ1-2,CASSPLTGSNGYTF,TGTGCCAGCAGTCCGCTGACAGGGAGCAATGGCTACACCTTC
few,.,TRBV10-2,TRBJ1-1,CASSAAGNTEAFF,TGCGCCAGCAGTGCGGCAGGAAACACTGAAGCTTTCTTT
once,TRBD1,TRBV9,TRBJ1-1,CASSEGTGGARGLNAFF,TGTGCCAGCAGCGAGGGGACAGGGGGCGCGCGCGGCCTGAACGCTTTCTTT
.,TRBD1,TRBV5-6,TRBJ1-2,CASSPGQGAVGYGYTF,TGTGCCAGCAGCCCAGGACAGGGGGCCGTCGGCTATGGCTACACCTTC
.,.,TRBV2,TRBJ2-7,CASRNPGLSSYEQYF,TGTGCCAGCCGAAACCCAGGGTTAAGCTCCTACGAGCAGTACTTC
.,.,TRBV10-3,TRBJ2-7,CAISESLIGEQYF,TGTGCCATCAGTGAGAGTTTGATCGGGGAGCAGTACTTC